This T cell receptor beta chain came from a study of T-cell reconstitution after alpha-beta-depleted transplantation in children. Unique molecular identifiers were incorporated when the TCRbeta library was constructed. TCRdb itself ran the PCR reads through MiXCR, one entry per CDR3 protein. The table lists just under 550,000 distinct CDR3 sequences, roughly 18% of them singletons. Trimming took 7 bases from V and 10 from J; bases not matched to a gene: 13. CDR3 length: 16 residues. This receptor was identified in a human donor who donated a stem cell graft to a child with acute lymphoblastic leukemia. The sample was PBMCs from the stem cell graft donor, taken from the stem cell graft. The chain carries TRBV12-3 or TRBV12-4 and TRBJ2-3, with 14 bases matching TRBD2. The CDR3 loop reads CASTSSTSGRAPAQYF. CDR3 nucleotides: TGTGCCAGCACTTCATCGACTAGCGGGAGGGCTCCCGCGCAGTATTTT.